One T cell receptor (beta chain) is described in this entry. Its target is unknown. The source of the sample is a study of long-term antiretroviral therapy in people with HIV. From each donor, at least one pre-ART PBMC sample and at least two post-ART PBMC samples were obtained. Each HIV participant was treated in the United States. Study observations and caveats: Drawn between about 2003 and 2017, the blood was possibly obtained under older ART regimens.

J was trimmed by 2 bases and V by 7 bases; bases with no gene match: 15. There are 16 residues in the CDR3. Germline CDR1 and CDR2: SGHDT and YYEEEE. The assay, immunoSEQ v3.0, was run at survey level. The method was immunoSEQ multiplex PCR; TCRdb's version includes in-frame clones alone and lacks a portion of them. The data show 28,000 or so clones, roughly 90% seen once. This TCR derives from a young woman with HIV. The V and J genes are TRBV5-6 and TRBJ2-7, with 7 bases identical to TRBD1. This specimen was unsorted PBMCs, taken 0.5 years after starting antiretroviral therapy. CDR3 coding DNA: TGTGCCAGCGACCAAATGCCGAGACAGGGACCCTACGAGCAGTACTTC. Protein product: CASDQMPRQGPYEQYF.